This entry lists 28 T cell receptor beta chains sequenced from one sample in a study of CD8 T cells in ankylosing spondylitis (dated by TCRdb to about 2017). Library construction relied on 5' RACE. Sequencing instrument: Illumina HiSeq 2500. The public sequencing data were trimmed at Q25 with fastp and processed into clonotypes with MiXCR by TCRdb, which kept only in-frame beta chains. Each CDR3 protein gets just one entry, which takes the most common genes and DNA from the rows behind it. For this sample there are about 210,000 distinct CDR3 sequences; 8% to 9% appear just once. The top ten clones comprise around 4.8% of the sample. The specimen was blood, either unsorted or a sorted T cell fraction (not recorded which). These receptors were collected from a female donor with ankylosing spondylitis or in good health (not recorded which).

This clonotype occurred many times. The chain recombines TRBV10-3 with TRBJ1-5; 11 bases fit TRBD1. Losses at the gene ends were 0 bases for V and 4 bases for J; bases not matched to a gene: 2. The CDR3 is made up of 16 amino acids. Germline V gene sequence: CDR1 ENHRY, CDR2 SYGVKD. The CDR3 protein is CAISESRDRGNQPQHF. CDR3 sequence (DNA): TGTGCCATCAGTGAGTCGAGGGACAGGGGGAATCAGCCCCAGCATTTT.

This clonotype was detected many times. The chain joins TRBV5-4 to TRBJ2-5; TRBD1 matches at 8 bases. The ends lost 2 bases at V and 4 bases at J; junction bases unmatched: 10. Germline V CDR1 and CDR2: SGHNT, YYREEE (reference sequence). The CDR3 has 16 residues. The CDR3 DNA follows: TGTGCCAGCAGCTTAGACCAGGGGGCCATTGGAGAGACCCAGTACTTC. Residues: CASSLDQGAIGETQYF. The full variable domain, with the rest looked up from reference TRBV5-4 and TRBJ2-5, is ETGVTQSPTHLIKTRGQQVTLRCSSQSGHNTVSWYQQALGQGPQFIFQYYREEENGRGNFPPRFSGLQFPNYSSELNVNALELDDSALYLCASSLDQGAIGETQYFGPGTRLLVL.

This clonotype was counted ten times or more. This chain links TRBV4-1 with TRBJ2-1; 9 nucleotides agree with TRBD2. The CDR3 consists of 18 residues. V lost 2 bases and J lost 8; bases outside the gene matches: 16. CDR1 MGHRA and CDR2 YSYEKL come from the germline V gene. The chain's CDR3 is CASSQRSSGLAGIDEQFF. In DNA, the CDR3 is TGCGCCAGCAGCCAAAGGTCTTCGGGTCTAGCGGGAATAGATGAGCAGTTCTTC.

Ten or more counts support this clonotype. V and J are TRBV6-6 and TRBJ2-5; D unclear. This CDR3 is 14 amino acids long. The germline V and J ends were trimmed by 0 bases and 2 bases, with 7 bases remaining between them. Germline values: CDR1 MNHNY, CDR2 SVGAGI (reference sequence). The CDR3 is CASSYSNWQETQYF. CDR3 sequence (DNA): TGTGCCAGCAGTTACTCGAATTGGCAAGAGACCCAGTACTTC.

This clonotype was found many times. The chain is built from TRBV29-1 and TRBJ1-1; TRBD1 agrees at 8 bases. CDR1 SQVTM and CDR2 ANQGSEA come from the germline V gene. The CDR3 is 12 amino acids. The V and J ends lost 7 bases and 0 bases, in that order; junction bases with no gene match: 1. The DNA for the CDR3 is TGCAGCGACAGGGGGGTGAACACTGAAGCTTTCTTT. Its protein product is CSDRGVNTEAFF.

This clonotype was observed at least ten times. The V call is TRBV20-1, the J call TRBJ2-1; TRBD2 matches 10 bases. The CDR3 has 15 amino acids. V was pared by 6 bases and J by 0 bases, with 5 bases of the junction left unmatched. The germline V gene has CDR1 DFQATT and CDR2 SNEGSKA (reference sequence). Here the CDR3 reads CSATSGKSSYNEQFF. CDR3 bases: TGCAGTGCAACTAGCGGGAAGAGCTCCTACAATGAGCAGTTCTTC.

Only a few counts were recorded for this clonotype. The CDR3 DNA follows: TGTGCCAGCAGCTTGGCCATGAATTCACCCCTCCACTTT. Residues: CASSLAMNSPLHF. This chain joins TRBV5-4 and TRBJ1-6; D is unclear. The V end lost 0 bases, the J end lost 7 bases, and 5 bases lay between the germline ends. Germline assignment: CDR1 SGHNT and CDR2 YYREEE (reference sequence). The CDR3 has 13 amino acids.

Here the CDR3 DNA reads TGTGCCAGCAGTTCAAGTCTTGATCAGCCCCAGCATTTT. Translation gives CASSSSLDQPQHF. This rearrangement joins TRBV3-1 to TRBJ1-5; no definite D call. The length of the CDR3 is 13 residues. The V end lost 6 bases, the J end lost 5 bases, and 11 bases lay between the germline ends. Germline loops: CDR1 LGHDT, CDR2 YNNKEL (reference sequence).

This clonotype was recorded at least ten times. The chain employs TRBV5-1 and TRBJ2-1; D not resolved. CDR3 length: 15 amino acids. The V and J ends lost 0 bases and 0 bases respectively, with 7 bases between them. Germline V gene lookup returns CDR1 SGHRS and CDR2 YFSETQ. CDR3 nucleotide sequence: TGCGCCAGCAGCTTGGACAGAAACTCCTACAATGAGCAGTTCTTC. Amino acid sequence: CASSLDRNSYNEQFF.

With regard to this clonotype: A read error may be the cause here, since a much bigger clone is one base away. This chain joins TRBV6-5 and TRBJ1-1, with D unclear. Germline CDR1 is MNHEY and CDR2 is SVGAGI. The CDR3 runs 15 residues. V lost 8 bases, J lost 4 bases, and 20 bases lay in between. The CDR3 nucleotides are TGTGCCAGCTGCGTCGGACGGGGAAGTAGCACTGAAGCTTTCTTT. Translating it yields CASCVGRGSSTEAFF.

The table lists this clonotype with many counts. The chain is built from TRBV6-2 or TRBV6-3 and TRBJ2-2; 7 bases line up with TRBD2. V trimming: 7 bases; J trimming: 6 bases; junction bases outside the gene matches: 8. The CDR3 has 14 residues. Germline V CDR1 and CDR2: MNHEY, SVGEGT. The CDR3 coding sequence is TGTGCCAGCAAGGGCGGGAGAAGTCCCGGGGAGCTGTTTTTT. This codes for CASKGGRSPGELFF.

This clonotype was detected many times. The chain combines TRBV11-2 with TRBJ2-7; D is unclear. The CDR3 runs to 15 residues. Trimming removed 5 bases at V and 3 bases at J, with 17 bases between. The germline V gene encodes CDR1 SGHAT and CDR2 FQNNGV. CDR3 sequence reads: CASSVSAQADYEQYF. In DNA form, the CDR3 reads TGTGCCAGCAGCGTATCCGCCCAGGCTGACTACGAGCAGTACTTC. Full variable domain (remainder filled in from reference TRBV11-2 and TRBJ2-7): EAGVAQSPRYKIIEKRQSVAFWCNPISGHATLYWYQQILGQGPKLLIQFQNNGVVDDSQLPKDRFSAERLKGVDSTLKIQPAKLEDSAVYLCASSVSAQADYEQYFGPGTRLTVT.

This clonotype was observed at least ten times. The V gene is TRBV5-1, the J gene TRBJ2-3, with 7 bases identical to TRBD1. The CDR3 length is 14 residues. Germline assignment: CDR1 SGHRS and CDR2 YFSETQ. The V segment lost 4 bases and the J segment 2 bases; nucleotides outside the gene matches: 4. The CDR3 spells CASSLGQVTDTQYF. The CDR3 bases are TGCGCCAGCAGCCTAGGACAGGTCACAGATACGCAGTATTTT.

V and J are TRBV5-6 and TRBJ2-3, with TRBD1 matching over 7 bases. Losses at the gene ends were 0 bases for V and 2 bases for J; bases not matched to a gene: 3. Germline V lookup: CDR1 SGHDT, CDR2 YYEEEE. The CDR3 length is 15 residues. CDR3 in amino acids: CASSLGDRTTDTQYF. CDR3 bases: TGTGCCAGCAGCTTGGGGGACAGAACCACAGATACGCAGTATTTT.

Many counts were recorded for this clonotype. The CDR3 bases are TGTGCCAGCAGTTTTCATCCTAGCAATCAGCCCCAGCATTTT. Amino acid sequence: CASSFHPSNQPQHF. The V call is TRBV12-3 or TRBV12-4, the J call TRBJ1-5; no clear D gene. The length of the CDR3 is 14 residues. Trimming cost V 3 bases and J 0 bases, with 6 bases left between them.

There are many counts of this clonotype. The chain combines TRBV5-6 with TRBJ2-4; D perhaps matches TRBD2 (5 bases). V was cut by 7 bases and J by 3 bases, with 14 bases left in between. Germline loops: CDR1 SGHDT, CDR2 YYEEEE. The CDR3 spans 14 residues. The CDR3 DNA reads TGTGCCAGCTACTATAAGCGGAACAAAAACATTCAGTACTTC. It yields the protein CASYYKRNKNIQYF.

This clonotype showed up many times. V gene TRBV10-3 combines with J gene TRBJ1-2, with D maybe TRBD1 (5 bases). The germline V gene encodes CDR1 ENHRY and CDR2 SYGVKD. V lost 2 bases, J lost 8 bases, and 12 bases lay in between. CDR3 length: 13 amino acids. CDR3 in DNA: TGTGCCATCAGTGAGGGCAGGGAGAGAGGCTACACCTTC. Amino acids: CAISEGRERGYTF.

This clonotype appeared many times. Here the CDR3 reads CASGETNTGELFF. The CDR3 coding sequence is TGTGCCAGCGGCGAAACGAACACCGGGGAGCTGTTTTTT. The chain links TRBV7-2 to TRBJ2-2; no firm D call. Germline CDR1 reads SGHTA; CDR2 reads FQGNSA. V was cut by 8 bases and J by 0 bases, with 7 bases left in between. The length of the CDR3 is 13 residues. The entire variable domain, with the rest obtained from reference TRBV7-2 and TRBJ2-2, is as follows: GAGVSQSPSNKVTEKGKDVELRCDPISGHTALYWYRQSLGQGLEFLIYFQGNSAPDKSGLPSDRFSAERTGGSVSTLTIQRTQQEDSAVYLCASGETNTGELFFGEGSRLTVL.

Regarding this clonotype: A much more abundant neighbour one base away suggests this may be a read error. V and J are TRBV6-1 and TRBJ2-1; the D gene could be TRBD1 or TRBD2 (5 bases each). V dropped 10 bases and J dropped 6 bases, with 19 bases sitting between them. The CDR3 length is 14 residues. Germline loops: CDR1 MNHNS, CDR2 SASEGT. DNA for the CDR3: TGTGCCAACAGCGACGGAACTAGGGGCAATGAGCAGTTCTTC. Translation: CANSDGTRGNEQFF.

The chain recombines TRBV30 with TRBJ1-2; D ambiguous. Looked up from germline, CDR1 is GTSNPN and CDR2 is SVGIG (reference sequence). The CDR3 is 13 residues long. The germline V and J ends were trimmed by 2 bases and 8 bases, with 15 bases remaining between them. CDR3 amino acids: CAWSPRSRGGYTF. For the CDR3, the DNA is TGTGCCTGGAGTCCTCGTTCAAGAGGCGGCTACACCTTC.

In this sample, this clonotype turned up many times. The CDR3 DNA is TGTGCCAGCCGTATAGGAGAGAGGCGGATCCAAGAGACCCAGTACTTC. Encoded protein: CASRIGERRIQETQYF. The chain couples TRBV3-1 to TRBJ2-5; unclear D gene. Trimming took off 8 bases at V and 1 base at J, with 20 bases between the two ends. Germline V gene data show CDR1 as LGHDT and CDR2 as YNNKEL (reference sequence). The CDR3 is made up of 16 amino acids.

This clonotype was counted at least ten times. The rearrangement links TRBV12-3 or TRBV12-4 to TRBJ2-7, with D maybe TRBD1 (5 bases). The V end lost 3 bases, the J end lost 7 bases, and 10 bases lay between the germline ends. The CDR3 has 12 amino acids. CDR3: CASSLGPQEQYF. CDR3 nucleotides: TGTGCCAGCAGTTTGGGGCCACAAGAGCAGTACTTC.

This clonotype has a count of ten or more. The chain joins TRBV4-3 to TRBJ2-3; the D is unclear. The CDR3 contains 16 residues. V was clipped by 1 base and J by 2 bases, with 13 bases between them. CDR1 is LGHNA, CDR2 YSLEER, per germline. The CDR3 coding sequence is TGCGCCAGCAGCCAAGGGTCAAGTTTTGACACAGATACGCAGTATTTT. Translating it yields CASSQGSSFDTDTQYF.

CDR3 residues: CSAREPGLAKTSCEQYF. CDR3 nucleotide sequence: TGCAGTGCTAGAGAACCGGGACTAGCGAAGACAAGTTGCGAGCAGTACTTC. The gene calls are TRBV20-1 and TRBJ2-7; 10 bases align to TRBD2. V shed 0 bases and J 6 bases; nucleotides not matched to a gene: 14. Germline V CDR1 and CDR2: DFQATT, SNEGSKA (reference sequence). The length of the CDR3 is 17 residues.

This clonotype was found once. A much larger clone differs from this one at a single base, so this may be a read error. The rearrangement uses TRBV29-1 and TRBJ2-3; 7 bases fit TRBD2. J gave up 1 base and V 4 bases, and 5 bases lay outside the gene matches. Looked up from germline, CDR1 is SQVTM and CDR2 is ANQGSEA. This CDR3 comprises 14 residues. As DNA, the CDR3 is TGCAGCGTTGGTGGGAGGGAACGCACAGATACGCAGTATTTT. Its translation is CSVGGRERTDTQYF.

This clonotype was observed a handful of times. CDR3 in amino acids: CASSLWADSYEQYF. The CDR3 nucleotides read TGTGCCAGCAGCTTATGGGCAGACTCCTACGAGCAGTACTTC. The chain uses TRBV7-9 and TRBJ2-7; D is undetermined. V lost 2 bases, J lost 0 bases, and 8 bases lay in between. Germline V CDR1 and CDR2: SEHNR, FQNEAQ (reference sequence). The CDR3 is made up of 14 amino acids.

This clonotype was counted at least ten times. The chain employs TRBV28 and TRBJ2-5; D may be TRBD1 (6 bases). The CDR3 covers 13 residues. Germline V lookup: CDR1 MDHEN, CDR2 SYDVKM. The CDR3 DNA reads as TGTGCGACGGGACAAACCTTCCCCGGGACCCAGTACTTC. Protein product: CATGQTFPGTQYF.

This clonotype came up many times. The chain links TRBV28 to TRBJ2-3; TRBD1 matches at 9 bases. Looked up from germline, CDR1 is MDHEN and CDR2 is SYDVKM. V was clipped by 1 base and J by 4 bases; unmatched bases: 6. This CDR3 has 16 residues. The DNA of the CDR3 is TGTGCCAGCAGTTTATATGGGACAGGGCGGCCAGATACGCAGTATTTT. Encoded protein: CASSLYGTGRPDTQYF.